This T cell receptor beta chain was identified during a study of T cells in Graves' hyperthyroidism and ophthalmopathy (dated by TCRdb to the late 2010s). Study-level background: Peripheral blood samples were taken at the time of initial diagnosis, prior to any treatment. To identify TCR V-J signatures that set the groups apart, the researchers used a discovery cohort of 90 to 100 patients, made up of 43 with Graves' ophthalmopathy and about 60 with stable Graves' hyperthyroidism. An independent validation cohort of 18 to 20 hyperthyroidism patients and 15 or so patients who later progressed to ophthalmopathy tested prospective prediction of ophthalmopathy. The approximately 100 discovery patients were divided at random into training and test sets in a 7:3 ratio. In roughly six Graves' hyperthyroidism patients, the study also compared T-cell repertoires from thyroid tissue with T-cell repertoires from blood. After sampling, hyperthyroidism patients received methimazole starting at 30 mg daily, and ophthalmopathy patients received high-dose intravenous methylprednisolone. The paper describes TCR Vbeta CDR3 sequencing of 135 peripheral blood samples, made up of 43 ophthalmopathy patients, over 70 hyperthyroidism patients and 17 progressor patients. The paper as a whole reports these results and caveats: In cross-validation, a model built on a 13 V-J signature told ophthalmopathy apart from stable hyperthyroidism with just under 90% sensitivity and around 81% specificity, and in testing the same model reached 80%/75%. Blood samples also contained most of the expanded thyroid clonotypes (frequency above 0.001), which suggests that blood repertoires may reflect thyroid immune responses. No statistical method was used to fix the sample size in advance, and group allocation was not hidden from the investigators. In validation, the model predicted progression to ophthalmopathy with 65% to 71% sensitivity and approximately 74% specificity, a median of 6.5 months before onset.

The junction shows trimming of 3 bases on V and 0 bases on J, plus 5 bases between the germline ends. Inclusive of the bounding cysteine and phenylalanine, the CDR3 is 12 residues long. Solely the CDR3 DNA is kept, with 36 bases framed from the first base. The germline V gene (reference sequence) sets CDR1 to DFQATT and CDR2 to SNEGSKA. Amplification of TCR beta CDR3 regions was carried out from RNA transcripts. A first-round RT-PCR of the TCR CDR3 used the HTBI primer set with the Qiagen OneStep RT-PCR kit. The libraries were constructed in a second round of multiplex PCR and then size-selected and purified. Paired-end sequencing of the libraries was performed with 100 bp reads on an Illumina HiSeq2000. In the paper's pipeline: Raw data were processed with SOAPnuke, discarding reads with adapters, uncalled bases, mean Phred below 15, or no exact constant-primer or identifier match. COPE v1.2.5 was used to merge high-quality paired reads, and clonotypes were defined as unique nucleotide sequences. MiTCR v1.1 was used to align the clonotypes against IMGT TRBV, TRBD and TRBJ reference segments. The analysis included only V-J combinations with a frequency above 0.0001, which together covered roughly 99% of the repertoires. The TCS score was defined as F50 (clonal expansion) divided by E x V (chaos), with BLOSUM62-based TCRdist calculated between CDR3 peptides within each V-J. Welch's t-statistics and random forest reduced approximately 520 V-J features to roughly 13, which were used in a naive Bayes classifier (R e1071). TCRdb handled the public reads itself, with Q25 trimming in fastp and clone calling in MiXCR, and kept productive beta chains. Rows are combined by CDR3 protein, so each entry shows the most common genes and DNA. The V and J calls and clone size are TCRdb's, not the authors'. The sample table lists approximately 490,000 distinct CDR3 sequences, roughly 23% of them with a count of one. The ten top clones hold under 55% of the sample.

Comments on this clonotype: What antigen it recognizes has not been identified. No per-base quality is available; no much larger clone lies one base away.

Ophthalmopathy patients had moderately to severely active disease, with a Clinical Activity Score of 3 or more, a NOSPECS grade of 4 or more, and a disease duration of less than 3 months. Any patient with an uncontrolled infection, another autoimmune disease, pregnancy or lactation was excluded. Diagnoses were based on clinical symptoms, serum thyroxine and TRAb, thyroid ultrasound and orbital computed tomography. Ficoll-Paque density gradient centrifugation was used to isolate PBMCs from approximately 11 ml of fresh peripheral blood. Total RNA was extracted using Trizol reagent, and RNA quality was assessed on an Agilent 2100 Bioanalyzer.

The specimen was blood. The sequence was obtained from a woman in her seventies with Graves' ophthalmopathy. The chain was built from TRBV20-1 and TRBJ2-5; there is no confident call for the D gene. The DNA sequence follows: TGCAGTGCTAGTAGGTACCAAGAGACCCAGTACTTC. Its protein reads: CSASRYQETQYF.